The 27 T cell receptor beta chains below were found in one sample sequenced in a study of blood T cell repertoires in COVID-19. Measured with immunoSEQ multiplex PCR; TCRdb has only the in-frame clones, and not every one. The repertoire holds roughly 82,000 clones, with 82% as singletons. Source material: peripheral blood. The receptors derive from a man aged 55 to 70 with acute or convalescent COVID-19.

This clone was counted a few times. The gene calls are TRBV27 and TRBJ2-1, with TRBD2 matching over 15 bases. Losses at the gene ends were 6 bases for V and 4 bases for J; bases not matched to a gene: 10. Germline V lookup: CDR1 MNHEY, CDR2 SMNVEV (reference sequence). The CDR3 runs to 18 residues. CDR3 DNA: TGTGCCAGCAGCCCCCGGACTAGCGGGAGGGTCAATTACAATGAGCAGTTCTTC. Translation gives CASSPRTSGRVNYNEQFF.

The V and J genes are TRBV5-5 and TRBJ1-4, with D unresolved. Germline loops: CDR1 SGHKS, CDR2 YYEKEE (reference sequence). CDR3 size: 13 residues. V lost 0 bases and J lost 10, with 10 bases in between. CDR3 protein: CASSLGVEGKLFF. Here the CDR3 DNA reads TGTGCCAGCAGCTTGGGCGTGGAGGGAAAACTGTTTTTT.

This clone was seen a single time. The V call is TRBV28, the J call TRBJ2-3, with 7 bases matching TRBD1. Germline lookup yields CDR1 MDHEN and CDR2 SYDVKM. The CDR3 extends over 14 amino acids. V lost 6 bases, J lost 11 bases, and 14 bases stayed unmatched. The CDR3 region has the DNA TGTGCCAGCAGACCGGGACAGCCCGTAGAAGGGCAGTATTTT. The encoded protein is CASRPGQPVEGQYF.

In this sample, this clone turned up a few times. The chain carries TRBV19 and TRBJ1-2, with 8 positions matching TRBD1. The CDR3 length is 14 residues. The germline V gene has CDR1 LNHDA and CDR2 SQIVND (reference sequence). The CDR3 nucleotides are TGTGCGGTGGACAGGGAGGAATCATTGAATGGCTACACCTTC. Amino acid sequence: CAVDREESLNGYTF.

The chain is built from TRBV7-2 and TRBJ2-3; weak D call: TRBD2 (5 bases). Looked up from germline, CDR1 is SGHTA and CDR2 is FQGNSA. The CDR3 runs 13 residues. V was pared by 5 bases and J by 8 bases, with 14 bases between. The CDR3 DNA reads TGTGCCAGCAGCATCCGCGTAGAGGGTACGCAGTATTTT. This gives the protein CASSIRVEGTQYF.

The chain couples TRBV6-6 to TRBJ2-3; D possibly corresponds to TRBD1 (6 bases). CDR3 length: 14 residues. Germline V gene data show CDR1 as MNHNY and CDR2 as SVGAGI (reference sequence). Trimming took off 5 bases at V and 1 base at J, with 10 bases between the two ends. The CDR3 protein is CASSQGHRTDTQYF. The CDR3 DNA follows: TGTGCCAGCAGTCAGGGACACCGCACAGATACGCAGTATTTT.

This clone has ten or more counts. The V and J genes are TRBV12-3 or TRBV12-4 and TRBJ1-2; a weak D match, TRBD1 (6 bases). The CDR3 loop spans 11 amino acids. V was pared by 7 bases and J by 5 bases, with 8 bases between. This chain's CDR3 is CASNRGYGYTF. DNA for the CDR3: TGTGCCAGCAATAGGGGGTATGGCTACACCTTC.

This clone occurred a few times. The rearrangement uses TRBV9 and TRBJ2-1; 7 positions match TRBD1. The germline gives CDR1 SGDLS, CDR2 YYNGEE. J was trimmed by 2 bases and V by 3 bases; bases with no gene match: 5. The CDR3 contains 15 residues. The CDR3 region has the DNA TGTGCCAGCAGCGGAACAGGGGAAGCCTACAATGAGCAGTTCTTC. This sequence encodes CASSGTGEAYNEQFF.

The chain uses TRBV10-3 and TRBJ1-4; possible D gene TRBD1, 5 bases. V was shortened by 3 bases and J by 7 bases, with 18 bases between the two germline ends. The germline V gene has CDR1 ENHRY and CDR2 SYGVKD. The CDR3 runs to 16 residues. CDR3 residues: CAISDPKQGGSEKLFF. CDR3 coding DNA: TGTGCCATCAGTGATCCCAAGCAGGGAGGTAGTGAAAAACTGTTTTTT.

CDR3 DNA: TGTGCCAGTAGTATTAGAGTCGCTGATAACTATGGCTACACCTTC. Its protein product is CASSIRVADNYGYTF. The rearrangement links TRBV19 to TRBJ1-2; D uncertain. V was cut by 3 bases and J by 1 base, with 12 bases left in between. Per the germline V gene, CDR1 is LNHDA and CDR2 is SQIVND (reference sequence). The CDR3 spans 15 residues.

The DNA of the CDR3 is TGTGCCAGCAGCTTCGAGCGGGGCCTGTCCTACGAGCAGTACTTC. It is translated as CASSFERGLSYEQYF. This sequence joins TRBV7-2 and TRBJ2-7; 7 bases map to TRBD2. The germline CDR1 and CDR2 sequences are SGHTA and FQGNSA. This CDR3 contains 15 residues. Germline trimming cut 3 bases from V and 1 base from J; bases unmatched to any gene: 6.

This chain links TRBV6-4 with TRBJ2-3; 10 nucleotides agree with TRBD2. This CDR3 is built from 16 residues. Germline V CDR1 and CDR2: MRHNA, SNTAGT. With 5 bases clipped from V and 0 bases from J, the junction kept 5 bases outside the gene matches. This CDR3 reads CASSHVAGGSTDTQYF. CDR3 sequence (DNA): TGTGCCAGCAGTCACGTAGCGGGGGGCAGCACAGATACGCAGTATTTT.

The chain has TRBV6-5 and TRBJ2-7; the D gene is possibly TRBD2 (7 bases). Germline V lookup: CDR1 MNHEY, CDR2 SVGAGI. V lost 0 bases, J lost 9 bases, and 9 bases lay in between. There are 12 residues in the CDR3. In DNA form, the CDR3 reads TGTGCCAGCAGTTACTCGCGGGGGCCGCAGTACTTC. Translation gives CASSYSRGPQYF.

The chain uses TRBV27 and TRBJ1-1; 7 bases agree with TRBD1. Germline V gives CDR1 MNHEY, CDR2 SMNVEV (reference sequence). V lost 5 bases, J lost 6 bases, and 12 bases stayed unmatched. This CDR3 comprises 15 residues. CDR3 nucleotides: TGTGCCAGCAGTCCCCTGACAGGGTGGGTCGCTGAAGCTTTCTTT. It codes for CASSPLTGWVAEAFF.

This chain uses TRBV5-1 with TRBJ2-5; the D gene is possibly TRBD1 (5 bases). The CDR3 runs to 16 residues. Germline loops: CDR1 SGHRS, CDR2 YFSETQ. With 6 bases removed from V and 4 bases from J, the gap between germline ends came to 22 bases. CDR3 nucleotide sequence: TGCGCCAGCACCCCTGGGGCCGGTACGGTAGGAGAGACCCAGTACTTC. Protein sequence: CASTPGAGTVGETQYF.

This sequence joins TRBV28 and TRBJ1-1, with TRBD1 identical over 7 bases. The CDR3 sequence is 13 residues long. Germline-derived CDR1 and CDR2 are MDHEN and SYDVKM. V trimming: 5 bases; J trimming: 8 bases; junction bases outside the gene matches: 8. The CDR3 region has the DNA TGTGCCAGCAGTCCAGGACAGGACCCAGAAGCTTTCTTT. Amino acid sequence: CASSPGQDPEAFF.

The V call is TRBV6-2 or TRBV6-3, the J call TRBJ1-1; D might be TRBD1 (5 bases). V dropped 0 bases and J dropped 5 bases, with 7 bases sitting between them. The length of the CDR3 is 13 residues. Germline V gene sequence: CDR1 MNHEY, CDR2 SVGEGT. For the CDR3, the DNA is TGTGCCAGCAGTTACTCGGGGGGAACTGAAGCTTTCTTT. Translation gives CASSYSGGTEAFF.

The genes are TRBV11-2 and TRBJ1-5; maybe TRBD1 (6 bases). Germline V lookup: CDR1 SGHAT, CDR2 FQNNGV. V dropped 3 bases and J dropped 3 bases, with 12 bases sitting between them. The length of the CDR3 is 15 residues. The CDR3 region has the DNA TGTGCCAGCAGCTTCGATGGACAGCTCAATCAGCCCCAGCATTTT. Amino acids: CASSFDGQLNQPQHF.

This chain joins TRBV2 and TRBJ1-1, with 7 nucleotides matching TRBD1. J was trimmed by 0 bases and V by 6 bases; bases with no gene match: 4. CDR1 is SNHLY, CDR2 FYNNEI, per germline. This CDR3 has 14 amino acids. The CDR3 DNA sequence: TGTGCCAGCAGCCTACAGGGGATGAACACTGAAGCTTTCTTT. It translates to CASSLQGMNTEAFF.

This clone has ten or more counts. V is TRBV30 and J is TRBJ1-6, with a possible D match to TRBD1 (5 bases). Between the trimmed V and J ends, which lost 2 bases and 5 bases, there was a span of 10 bases. Germline CDR1 and CDR2: GTSNPN and SVGIG (reference sequence). The CDR3 length is 14 residues. CDR3 residues: CAWSRDSNNSPLHF. CDR3 nucleotides: TGTGCCTGGAGTCGAGACAGTAATAATTCACCCCTCCACTTT.

The chain employs TRBV25-1 and TRBJ2-2, with D perhaps matching TRBD1 (6 bases). The length of the CDR3 is 14 residues. V gave up 2 bases and J gave up 7 bases, with 11 bases separating them. The germline gives CDR1 MGHDK, CDR2 SYGVNS. As DNA, the CDR3 is TGTGCCAGCAGTGAAGGGGGCGCGGTCGGGGAGCTGTTTTTT. Amino acid sequence: CASSEGGAVGELFF.

This clone was recorded only once. The chain joins TRBV5-1 to TRBJ2-1; TRBD1 agrees at 7 bases. J was trimmed by 4 bases and V by 0 bases; bases with no gene match: 10. CDR3 size: 17 residues. CDR1 is SGHRS and CDR2 is YFSETQ in the germline V gene. CDR3 sequence (DNA): TGCGCCAGCAGCTTGGGGTTTCCGGGACAGCCTTACAATGAGCAGTTCTTC. Residues: CASSLGFPGQPYNEQFF.

The rearrangement joins TRBV28 to TRBJ2-7; tentative D call: TRBD1 (6 bases). The CDR3 contains 17 residues. V dropped 7 bases and J dropped 2 bases, with 24 bases sitting between them. Germline values: CDR1 MDHEN, CDR2 SYDVKM. CDR3 loop: CASKGTGDTTSPYEQYF. The CDR3 nucleotides are TGTGCCAGCAAGGGGACCGGGGACACCACCTCACCCTACGAGCAGTACTTC.

The rearrangement uses TRBV6-6 and TRBJ2-3; 7 bases align to TRBD2. The CDR3 sequence is 15 residues long. Germline CDR1 and CDR2: MNHNY and SVGAGI (reference sequence). The trim removed 5 bases at V and 3 bases at J, leaving 8 bases unmatched. CDR3 bases: TGTGCCAGCAGTCAGCGGGGCTCTGGGACAGATACGCAGTATTTT. Its protein product is CASSQRGSGTDTQYF.

The chain is built from TRBV2 and TRBJ1-2; the D gene is possibly TRBD1 (5 bases). V lost 7 bases, J lost 7 bases, and 10 bases lay in between. The CDR3 is 11 residues long. CDR1 is SNHLY and CDR2 is FYNNEI in the germline V gene. The CDR3 coding sequence is TGTGCCAGCACGAGACAGATTGGCTACACCTTC. Its protein product is CASTRQIGYTF.

The rearrangement uses TRBV12-5 and TRBJ1-2; no definite D call. The CDR3 contains 14 residues. Germline V gives CDR1 LGHNT, CDR2 FRNRAP. With 0 bases removed from V and 1 base from J, the gap between germline ends came to 6 bases. CDR3: CASGLVGGNYGYTF. CDR3 DNA sequence: TGTGCTAGTGGTTTGGTAGGCGGTAACTATGGCTACACCTTC.

The CDR3 spells CASSTQGNTEAFF. CDR3 DNA sequence: TGTGCCAGCAGCACACAGGGCAACACTGAAGCTTTCTTT. This chain links TRBV14 with TRBJ1-1, with a tentative D call TRBD1 (6 bases). The germline V gene has CDR1 SGHDN and CDR2 FVKESK. The CDR3 is made up of 13 amino acids. V was shortened by 5 bases and J by 2 bases, with 9 bases between the two germline ends.